This paragraph covers one TCR beta chain sequence. The observed sequence ends 3 residues before the CDR3 terminus, with the missing tail filled in from the germline J gene. This sample is drawn from a study of T cells in women clearing cervical HPV infection. In germline, CDR1 is SSHAT, CDR2 FNYEAQ (reference sequence). With 5 bases removed from V and 8 bases from J, the gap between germline ends came to 13 bases. This CDR3 is 13 amino acids long. This table comes from immunoSEQ multiplex PCR, and its TCRdb copy is limited to in-frame clones, with some not included. The table for this sample gives fewer than 20,000 clones.

V is TRBV7-7 and J is TRBJ2-1, with D perhaps TRBD1 (6 bases). Source material: blood buffy coat. The TCR comes from a woman between 18 and 75 years old with a cervical HPV16 infection that either progressed to CIN3+ or cleared (not recorded which). CDR3 sequence: CASSQIQGDEQFF. The sequenced part of the CDR3 DNA is TGTGCCAGCAGCCAAATACAGGGAGATGAG. Variable domain in full (rest from reference TRBV7-7 and TRBJ2-1): GAGVSQSPRYKVTKRGQDVTLRCDPISSHATLYWYQQALGQGPEFLTYFNYEAQPDKSGLPSDRFSAERPEGSISTLTIQRTEQRDSAMYRCASSQIQGDEQFFGPGTRLTVL.